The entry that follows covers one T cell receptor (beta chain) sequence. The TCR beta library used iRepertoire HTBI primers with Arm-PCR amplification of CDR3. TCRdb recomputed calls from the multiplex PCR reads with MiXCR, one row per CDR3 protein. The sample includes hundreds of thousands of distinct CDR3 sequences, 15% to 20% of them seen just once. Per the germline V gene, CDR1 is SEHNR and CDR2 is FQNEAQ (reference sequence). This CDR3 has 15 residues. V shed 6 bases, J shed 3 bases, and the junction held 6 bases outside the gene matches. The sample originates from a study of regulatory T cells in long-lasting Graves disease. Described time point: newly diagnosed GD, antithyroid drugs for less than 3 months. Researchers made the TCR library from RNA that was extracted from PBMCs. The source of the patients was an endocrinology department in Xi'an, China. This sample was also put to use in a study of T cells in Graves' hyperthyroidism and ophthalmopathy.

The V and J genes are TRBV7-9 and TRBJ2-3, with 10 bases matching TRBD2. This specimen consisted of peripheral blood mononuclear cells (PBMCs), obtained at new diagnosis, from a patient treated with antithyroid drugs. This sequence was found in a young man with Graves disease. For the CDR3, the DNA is TGTGCCAGCAGGAAAGAGACTAGCGGGACAGATACGCAGTATTTT. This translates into CASRKETSGTDTQYF. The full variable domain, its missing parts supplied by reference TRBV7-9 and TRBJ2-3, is DTGVSQNPRHKITKRGQNVTFRCDPISEHNRLYWYRQTLGQGPEFLTYFQNEAQLEKSRLLSDRFSAERPKGSFSTLEIQRTEQGDSAMYLCASRKETSGTDTQYFGPGTRLTVL.